The rows below give T cell receptor beta chains drawn from one sample of a study of cytomegalovirus exposure and HLA in healthy donors. Method: immunoSEQ multiplex PCR; TCRdb's copy keeps in-frame clones and lacks some. Here the sample spans approximately 100,000 clones, about four fifths being singletons. The sequenced material came from PBMCs. All receptors come from a woman aged 40 to 55 in good health and CMV-seronegative. Each CDR3 is given without its conserved first and last residue. Only part of the rows carry a size: once, few, many, or a class if the clone is expanded.

j_call,v_call,clone_size,cdr3_aa
-,TRBV10-2,-,ASSESGLAGGAYEQY
TRBJ2-5,TRBV7-2,-,ASSLFGSGVQETQY
TRBJ2-4,TRBV6-1,-,ASSEPSTGRDIQY
TRBJ1-4,TRBV28,few,ASSWDRADEKLF
TRBJ1-1,TRBV4-3,-,ASSQDISGHLNTEAF
TRBJ2-1,TRBV15,-,ATSRGRGSYNEQF
TRBJ2-3,TRBV6-1,-,ASSALGEGTDTQY
TRBJ1-3,TRBV9,-,ASSERRGLSGNTIY
TRBJ2-6,TRBV7-7,-,ASSLGRGSGANVLT
TRBJ1-1,TRBV6-6,-,ASSGTGGYTEAF
TRBJ1-2,TRBV7-8,-,ASSYYTMRGATNYGYT
TRBJ2-2,TRBV7-9,-,ASSTTGAGELF
TRBJ2-7,TRBV13,-,ASSLAGGSREQY
TRBJ2-3,TRBV20-1,-,SLRVDTQY
TRBJ2-3,TRBV7-9,-,ASSLAGSTDTQY
TRBJ1-4,TRBV5-6,-,ASSSQNEKLF
TRBJ2-2,TRBV19,few,ASSIPSGTNTGELF
TRBJ2-4,TRBV19,few,ASSTHDRGNIQY
TRBJ2-2,TRBV10-3,once,AISGAAGGELF
TRBJ1-1,TRBV5-1,-,ASSAPGMNTEAF
TRBJ2-3,TRBV7-2,-,ASSLESGRADTQY
-,TRBV30,-,AWSVWAGKRYEQY
TRBJ2-1,TRBV10-2,few,ASRGTSGRENEQF
TRBJ1-4,TRBV9,-,ASSETNRATNEKLF
TRBJ2-7,TRBV7-9,-,ASSPSGTYEQY
TRBJ2-5,TRBV4-2,-,ASSQDLTASSLETQY
TRBJ2-1,TRBV19,few,ASSIQGSYNEQF
TRBJ2-2,TRBV6-4,-,ASRWVGYGGLGELF
TRBJ2-7,TRBV6-1,-,ASSEGRRSAQGAYEQY
TRBJ1-3,TRBV9,-,ASSVDLSSGNTIY
TRBJ2-7,TRBV10-2,-,ASRTSGDYEQY
TRBJ2-5,TRBV9,-,ASSVARESPETQY